This T cell receptor (beta chain) derives from a study of T cells in Graves' hyperthyroidism and ophthalmopathy. The CDR3 regions of TCR beta were amplified from RNA transcripts. HTBI primers were employed in a first-round RT-PCR of the TCR CDR3. TCRdb re-called the multiplex PCR reads with MiXCR, one entry per CDR3 protein. The table has approximately 740,000 distinct CDR3 sequences, 11% to 15% seen once; the top ten hold about 10%. This receptor was identified in a woman aged 18-30 years with Graves' hyperthyroidism. The source material was blood.

CDR3 loop: CSARDLAHEQYF. CDR3 coding DNA: TGCAGTGCTAGAGATCTGGCCCACGAGCAGTACTTC. The chain links TRBV20-1 to TRBJ2-7; no clear D. Trimming removed 0 bases at V and 5 bases at J, with 8 bases between. The CDR3 runs 12 residues. Germline V gene data show CDR1 as DFQATT and CDR2 as SNEGSKA (reference sequence).